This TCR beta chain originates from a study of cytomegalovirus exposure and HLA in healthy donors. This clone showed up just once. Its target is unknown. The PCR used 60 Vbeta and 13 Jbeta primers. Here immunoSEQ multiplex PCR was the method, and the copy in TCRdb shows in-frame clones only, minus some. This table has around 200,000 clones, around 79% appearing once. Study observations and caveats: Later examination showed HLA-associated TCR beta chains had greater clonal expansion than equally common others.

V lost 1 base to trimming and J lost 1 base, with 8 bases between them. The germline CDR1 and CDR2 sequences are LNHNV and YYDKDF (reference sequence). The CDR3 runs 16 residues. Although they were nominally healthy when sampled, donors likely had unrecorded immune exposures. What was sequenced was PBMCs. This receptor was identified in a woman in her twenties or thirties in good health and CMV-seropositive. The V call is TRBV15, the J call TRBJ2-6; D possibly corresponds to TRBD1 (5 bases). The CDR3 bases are TGTGCCACCAGCAGAGCAAGGGGATCTGGGGCCAACGTCCTGACTTTC. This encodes CATSRARGSGANVLTF. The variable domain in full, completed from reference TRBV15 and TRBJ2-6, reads DAMVIQNPRYQVTQFGKPVTLSCSQTLNHNVMYWYQQKSSQAPKLLFHYYDKDFNNEADTPDNFQSRRPNTSFCFLDIRSPGLGDTAMYLCATSRARGSGANVLTFGAGSRLTVL.